Presented here are 28 T cell receptor beta chains from one specimen sequenced in a study of blood T cells in healthy people across ages. Primers used in a second PCR of about 7 to 12 cycles were a sample-barcoded 5' primer and a J-beta primer mix. TCRdb redid the calling of the 5' RACE reads with MiXCR, one entry per CDR3 protein. The data show 780,000 or so distinct CDR3 sequences, 56% seen once. The sample taken for sequencing was blood. These receptors all stem from a man in his forties or fifties in good health.

CDR3: CASSVGVSRETQYF. The CDR3 nucleotides read TGCGCCAGCAGCGTGGGGGTGTCGCGGGAGACCCAGTACTTC. This chain links TRBV5-1 with TRBJ2-5; D possibly matches TRBD1 or TRBD2 (5 bases each). Trimming took 4 bases from V and 5 from J, leaving 15 bases between them. There are 14 residues in the CDR3. The germline V gene encodes CDR1 SGHRS and CDR2 YFSETQ. Using reference TRBV5-1 and TRBJ2-5 for the parts outside the CDR3, the full variable domain is KAGVTQTPRYLIKTRGQQVTLSCSPISGHRSVSWYQQTPGQGLQFLFEYFSETQRNKGNFPGRFSGRQFSNSRSEMNVSTLELGDSALYLCASSVGVSRETQYFGPGTRLLVL.

The chain has TRBV9 and TRBJ1-1, with 7 bases fitting TRBD1. The V segment lost 0 bases and the J segment 2 bases; nucleotides outside the gene matches: 4. Germline CDR1 reads SGDLS; CDR2 reads YYNGEE. This CDR3 comprises 15 residues. For the CDR3, the DNA is TGTGCCAGCAGCGTAGAGGGGGCGAGAAACACTGAAGCTTTCTTT. Translating it yields CASSVEGARNTEAFF.

V gene TRBV27 combines with J gene TRBJ2-7; TRBD2 matches 7 bases. The V segment lost 6 bases and the J segment 0 bases; nucleotides outside the gene matches: 5. In germline, CDR1 is MNHEY, CDR2 SMNVEV (reference sequence). There are 14 residues in the CDR3. CDR3 nucleotides: TGTGCCAGCAGCCGTAGCGGGCCCTCCTACGAGCAGTACTTC. Translating gives CASSRSGPSYEQYF.

The chain uses TRBV20-1 and TRBJ1-2; no clear D. The CDR3 loop spans 12 amino acids. The germline V gene encodes CDR1 DFQATT and CDR2 SNEGSKA (reference sequence). The V end lost 6 bases, the J end lost 7 bases, and 15 bases lay between the germline ends. CDR3 in DNA: TGCAGTGCGCCTCTCCAACCGGGTGGCTACACCTTC. The encoded protein is CSAPLQPGGYTF.

CDR3 protein: CSVDGGGYEQYF. CDR3 DNA sequence: TGCAGCGTTGACGGCGGAGGCTACGAGCAGTACTTC. The rearrangement uses TRBV29-1 and TRBJ2-7; tentatively, D is TRBD2 (5 bases). Trimming took 3 bases from V and 3 from J, leaving 9 bases between them. The CDR3 sequence is 12 residues long. Per germline, CDR1 SQVTM and CDR2 ANQGSEA.

The chain recombines TRBV27 with TRBJ2-1; TRBD1 matches 7 bases. CDR3 length: 15 amino acids. The germline V gene has CDR1 MNHEY and CDR2 SMNVEV (reference sequence). V shed 5 bases, J shed 2 bases, and the junction held 6 bases outside the gene matches. CDR3 loop: CASSPGTEAYNEQFF. CDR3 nucleotide sequence: TGTGCCAGCAGTCCCGGGACAGAAGCCTACAATGAGCAGTTCTTC.

V is TRBV9 and J is TRBJ2-7; 10 bases are a match to TRBD2. The CDR3 loop spans 14 amino acids. Per germline, CDR1 SGDLS and CDR2 YYNGEE. Unmatched junction bases numbered 4, after V lost 2 bases and J lost 5 bases. The CDR3 spells CASSVGLAAHEQYF. CDR3 coding DNA: TGTGCCAGCAGCGTCGGACTAGCGGCCCACGAGCAGTACTTC.

The rearrangement uses TRBV3-1 and TRBJ2-7; D is unresolved. The CDR3 totals 14 residues. V lost 4 bases to trimming and J lost 7 bases, with 17 bases between them. From germline, CDR1 is LGHDT and CDR2 YNNKEL (reference sequence). The CDR3 DNA reads as TGTGCCAGCAGCCTTTCCGGGCCCCGCGTAGAGCAGTACTTC. This encodes CASSLSGPRVEQYF.

The chain joins TRBV7-2 to TRBJ2-5; D remains unclear. Germline V gene lookup returns CDR1 SGHTA and CDR2 FQGNSA. CDR3 size: 15 residues. V was trimmed by 5 bases and J by 1 base, leaving 14 bases between them. The CDR3 protein is CASSRQATAQETQYF. CDR3 DNA: TGTGCCAGCAGCCGCCAAGCTACAGCCCAAGAGACCCAGTACTTC.

The chain couples TRBV20-1 to TRBJ1-1; D is perhaps TRBD1 (5 bases). This CDR3 region has 14 residues. V was trimmed by 3 bases and J by 8 bases, leaving 19 bases between them. The germline gives CDR1 DFQATT, CDR2 SNEGSKA (reference sequence). The CDR3 DNA reads TGCAGTGCTAGCGATGCAGGTGGGGGGAAAGAAGCTTTCTTT. Translation: CSASDAGGGKEAFF.

This clonotype has more than one count but fewer than ten. V usage is TRBV4-1 and J usage is TRBJ2-4, with D perhaps TRBD2 (5 bases). The last part of the DNA fits TRBJ2-7 better; the J call may be wrong. The length of the CDR3 is 11 residues. Germline CDR1 MGHRA, CDR2 YSYEKL. The CDR3 sequence is CASSPGIEQYF. The CDR3 DNA sequence: TGCGCCAGCAGCCCCGGGATCGAGCAGTACTTC.

The genes are TRBV6-5 and TRBJ2-3; perhaps TRBD1 as D (6 bases). The CDR3 sequence is 15 residues long. Trimming took 5 bases from V and 2 from J, leaving 14 bases between them. CDR1 is MNHEY and CDR2 is SVGAGI in the germline V gene. CDR3 in DNA: TGTGCCAGCAGTCCCGGACAGAGGGTCACAGATACGCAGTATTTT. Its protein product is CASSPGQRVTDTQYF.

This clonotype was found a few times. The chain employs TRBV6-2 or TRBV6-3 and TRBJ2-5; 11 positions agree with TRBD2. Per germline, CDR1 MNHEY and CDR2 SVGEGT. The CDR3 covers 15 residues. J was trimmed by 11 bases and V by 4 bases; bases with no gene match: 12. CDR3 DNA sequence: TGTGCCAGCAGTTTGGGACTAGCGGCTTACAATGAGCAGTACTTC. The encoded protein is CASSLGLAAYNEQYF.

The gene calls are TRBV24-1 and TRBJ2-5; D is possibly TRBD2 (6 bases). The CDR3 has 17 amino acids. Germline assignment: CDR1 KGHDR and CDR2 SFDVKD. V was pared by 1 base and J by 2 bases, with 16 bases between. CDR3 coding DNA: TGTGCCACCAGTGATTTTTCGTCCGGGACTGTACAAGAGACCCAGTACTTC. It translates to CATSDFSSGTVQETQYF.

This chain connects TRBV6-1 to TRBJ2-1; the D call may be TRBD1 or TRBD2 (5 bases each). From germline, CDR1 is MNHNS and CDR2 SASEGT. Trimming pared 1 base from V and 3 bases from J, leaving 13 bases between. The CDR3 contains 16 residues. The CDR3 sequence is CASSEVRGWLYNEQFF. The CDR3 coding sequence is TGTGCCAGCAGTGAAGTACGGGGCTGGCTCTACAATGAGCAGTTCTTC.

The genes are TRBV6-5 and TRBJ1-6; unclear D gene. This CDR3 contains 13 residues. Per germline, CDR1 MNHEY and CDR2 SVGAGI. Trimming took 0 bases from V and 18 from J, leaving 15 bases between them. The CDR3 sequence is CASSYSSVDPRHF. Here the CDR3 DNA reads TGTGCCAGCAGTTACTCGTCCGTGGACCCTCGCCACTTT.

Concerning this clonotype itself: One end of the junction varies from germline; a read error may be responsible. The rearrangement links TRBV11-1 to TRBJ1-2; 9 nucleotides align to TRBD1. CDR3 length: 15 amino acids. Germline V lookup: CDR1 SGHAT, CDR2 FQDESV (reference sequence). In DNA, the CDR3 is TGTGCCAGCAGCCTGGGACAGGGACGTAACTATAGCTACACCTTC. Its translation is CASSLGQGRNYSYTF. Using reference TRBV11-1 and TRBJ1-2 for the parts outside the CDR3, the full variable domain is EAEVAQSPRYKITEKSQAVAFWCDPISGHATLYWYRQILGQGPELLVQFQDESVVDDSQLPKDRFSAERLKGVDSTLKIQPAELGDSAMYLCASSLGQGRNYSYTFGSGTRLTVV.

The J gene is TRBJ2-1, the V gene TRBV20-1; D remains unclear. The ends were cut back, 6 bases at V and 10 bases at J, with 10 bases in the middle. Germline V CDR1 and CDR2: DFQATT, SNEGSKA (reference sequence). The CDR3 extends over 10 amino acids. The CDR3 here is CSATVDEQFF. The CDR3 nucleotides are TGCAGTGCCACGGTGGACGAGCAGTTCTTC.

Many counts were recorded for this clonotype. The chain employs TRBV20-1 and TRBJ1-6, with D perhaps matching TRBD1 (6 bases). The V end lost 4 bases, the J end lost 7 bases, and 20 bases lay between the germline ends. The CDR3 length is 16 residues. Germline V lookup: CDR1 DFQATT, CDR2 SNEGSKA (reference sequence). CDR3 residues: CSATPPGEVPNSPLHF. The CDR3 DNA sequence: TGCAGTGCTACCCCCCCAGGGGAAGTTCCGAATTCACCCCTCCACTTT.

The gene calls are TRBV5-6 and TRBJ2-7; possible D gene TRBD1, 6 bases. V lost 4 bases to trimming and J lost 2 bases, with 16 bases between them. In germline, CDR1 is SGHDT, CDR2 YYEEEE. The CDR3 has 15 amino acids. The CDR3 region is CASSPDGTRTYEQYF. CDR3 DNA sequence: TGTGCCAGCAGCCCCGATGGGACACGAACCTACGAGCAGTACTTC.

Details on this clonotype: It is likely a read error, because the conserved phenylalanine at the end of the CDR3 is missing. The V call is TRBV7-2, the J call TRBJ1-2, with 9 bases identical to TRBD1. CDR3 length: 14 residues. J lost 8 bases, V lost 5 bases, and 9 bases had no gene match. From germline, CDR1 is SGHTA and CDR2 FQGNSA. The chain's CDR3 is CASSPGGTGYGYTI. CDR3 nucleotide sequence: TGTGCCAGCAGCCCCGGGGGGACAGGGTACGGCTACACCATT.

The chain links TRBV7-6 to TRBJ2-5, with D possibly being TRBD1 (6 bases). The CDR3 extends over 14 amino acids. V lost 4 bases and J 4 bases, leaving 13 bases between the germline ends. The germline V gene encodes CDR1 SGHVS and CDR2 FNYEAQ. Here the CDR3 DNA reads TGTGCCAGCAGCTCCCGATCAGGGGTAGAGACCCAGTACTTC. Its translation is CASSSRSGVETQYF.

This clonotype was found a few times. This chain joins TRBV18 and TRBJ1-4; D uncertain. CDR1 is KGHSH, CDR2 LQKENI, per germline. This CDR3 has 13 residues. V lost 3 bases and J 4 bases, leaving 6 bases between the germline ends. The CDR3 DNA reads as TGTGCCAGCTCACCGGGTCTTAATGAAAAACTGTTTTTT. Translation: CASSPGLNEKLFF.

Remarks on this clonotype: A single base separates this from a much larger clone, so it may be a read error. The V and J genes are TRBV6-4 and TRBJ2-3, with D possibly being TRBD1 (5 bases). The CDR3 runs 13 residues. Deletions cut 3 bases from V and 4 bases from J, with 8 bases between. Germline CDR1 and CDR2: MRHNA and SNTAGT. The CDR3 here is CASSETDADTQYF. In DNA form, the CDR3 reads TGTGCCAGCAGTGAGACAGACGCAGATACGCAGTATTTT.

This clonotype appeared once. V is TRBV27 and J is TRBJ2-6; D uncertain. CDR1 and CDR2 from the germline V gene are MNHEY and SMNVEV (reference sequence). Trimming took 3 bases from V and 1 from J, leaving 13 bases between them. The CDR3 consists of 17 residues. The CDR3 loop is CASSFFPFLSGANVLTF. The CDR3 nucleotides are TGTGCCAGCAGTTTCTTCCCCTTTCTATCTGGGGCCAACGTCCTGACTTTC.

The genes are TRBV20-1 and TRBJ1-5, with 7 bases lining up with TRBD1. The CDR3 covers 22 residues. V shed 0 bases, J shed 0 bases, and the junction held 23 bases outside the gene matches. Germline values: CDR1 DFQATT, CDR2 SNEGSKA (reference sequence). CDR3: CSARDEGGRQGLNSHSNQPQHF. The CDR3 coding sequence is TGCAGTGCTAGAGATGAAGGGGGAAGACAGGGCCTTAACTCCCATAGCAATCAGCCCCAGCATTTT.

This clonotype has just a few counts. J is TRBJ2-5 and V is TRBV12-3 or TRBV12-4; no definite D call. This CDR3 has 11 residues. Between the trimmed V and J ends, which lost 6 bases and 3 bases, there was a span of 5 bases. CDR3 amino acids: CASRQEETQYF. The CDR3 nucleotides are TGTGCCAGCAGGCAGGAAGAGACCCAGTACTTC.

The rearrangement links TRBV6-4 to TRBJ2-1; D possibly corresponds to TRBD2 (6 bases). Germline V lookup: CDR1 MRHNA, CDR2 SNTAGT. The CDR3 sequence is 14 residues long. V lost 0 bases, J lost 8 bases, and 11 bases lay in between. CDR3 protein: CASSDSGEADEQFF. Here the CDR3 DNA reads TGTGCCAGCAGTGACTCGGGGGAGGCGGATGAGCAGTTCTTC.